This T cell receptor (beta chain) derives from a study of blood T cells in healthy people across ages. Findings and limits, study-wide: Across samples, TCR beta diversity tracked strongly with naive T cell percentage.

Points on this clonotype: Its matching antigen is unknown. The junction departs from the called germline gene at one end, perhaps through a read error.

Using a J-beta primer mix together with a sample-barcoded 5' primer, a second PCR was run for roughly 6 to 11 cycles. Via MiXCR, TCRdb re-called the 5' RACE reads, giving one row per CDR3 protein. The sample gives fewer than 950,000 distinct CDR3 sequences, under 40% of which show up once; 10% to 15% is in the top ten. This receptor was identified in a man aged 18 to 29 in good health. Sequencing was performed on blood.

This chain's CDR3 is CANSLIGTSGGDTQYF. CDR3 nucleotides: TGTGCCAACAGTTTAATTGGGACTAGCGGTGGAGATACGCAGTATTTT. The chain uses TRBV27 and TRBJ2-3; 11 bases line up with TRBD2. This CDR3 spans 16 amino acids. CDR1 and CDR2 from the germline V gene are MNHEY and SMNVEV (reference sequence).